The 8 T cell receptor beta chains presented below share a single source sample, sequenced in a study of blood T cell repertoires in COVID-19. The repertoire was sequenced with immunoSEQ multiplex PCR; TCRdb's copy has only in-frame clones and lacks some. The sample has roughly 70,000 clones, more than 75% seen once. The sequencing sample was made of peripheral blood. The receptors derive from a woman between 55 and 75 years old with acute or convalescent COVID-19.

V is TRBV4-1 and J is TRBJ2-5, with D perhaps matching TRBD1 (6 bases). The V gene lost 4 bases and the J gene lost 5 bases, with 20 bases spanning the gap. Germline CDR1 and CDR2: MGHRA and YSYEKL. The CDR3 sequence is 16 residues long. This CDR3 reads CASSPRTDSFRETQYF. For the CDR3, the DNA is TGCGCCAGCAGCCCCCGTACGGACAGCTTCCGCGAGACCCAGTACTTC.

The chain has TRBV7-2 and TRBJ1-5; possibly TRBD1 for D (5 bases). The CDR3 is 13 amino acids. Germline lookup yields CDR1 SGHTA and CDR2 FQGNSA. The V and J ends lost 1 base and 7 bases respectively, with 8 bases between them. This CDR3 is CASSLGGGQPQHF. CDR3 nucleotide sequence: TGTGCCAGCAGCTTAGGGGGGGGACAGCCCCAGCATTTT.

The gene calls are TRBV7-9 and TRBJ1-4, with 10 bases that match TRBD1. Germline values: CDR1 SEHNR, CDR2 FQNEAQ (reference sequence). With V trimmed by 4 bases and J by 11 bases, 4 bases remained unmatched. The CDR3 extends over 13 amino acids. The CDR3 DNA is TGTGCCAGCAGCTACGGACAGGGGGAGAAACTGTTTTTT. Its translation: CASSYGQGEKLFF.

The chain has TRBV5-1 and TRBJ2-1; 9 bases align to TRBD2. Germline values: CDR1 SGHRS, CDR2 YFSETQ. Trimming removed 0 bases from V and 2 bases from J; junction bases left unmatched: 3. The CDR3 is 16 residues long. DNA of the CDR3: TGCGCCAGCAGCTTGGAACCTAGCGGGGCCTACAATGAGCAGTTCTTC. Protein: CASSLEPSGAYNEQFF.

The chain uses TRBV18 and TRBJ2-1, with a tentative D call TRBD1 (6 bases). Germline V gene sequence: CDR1 KGHSH, CDR2 LQKENI. CDR3 length equals 15 residues. Trimming cost V 3 bases and J 5 bases, with 14 bases left between them. CDR3 in amino acids: CASSPRGTRDNEQFF. CDR3 nucleotides: TGTGCCAGCTCACCCAGGGGCACACGCGACAATGAGCAGTTCTTC. The whole variable domain, filled in from reference TRBV18 and TRBJ2-1, reads NAGVMQNPRHLVRRRGQEARLRCSPMKGHSHVYWYRQLPEEGLKFMVYLQKENIIDESGMPKERFSAEFPKEGPSILRIQQVVRGDSAAYFCASSPRGTRDNEQFFGPGTRLTVL.

CDR3 region: CASSLEANTEAFF. In DNA form, the CDR3 reads TGTGCCAGCAGCTTAGAAGCAAACACTGAAGCTTTCTTT. This chain joins TRBV7-9 and TRBJ1-1; D ambiguous. The germline V gene has CDR1 SEHNR and CDR2 FQNEAQ (reference sequence). V lost 1 base, J lost 2 bases, and 5 bases lay in between. The CDR3 length is 13 residues.

This chain connects TRBV6-4 to TRBJ1-2, with TRBD1 matching over 8 bases. The CDR3 is 13 residues long. Germline loops: CDR1 MRHNA, CDR2 SNTAGT. Germline trimming cut 6 bases from V and 6 bases from J; bases unmatched to any gene: 6. DNA of the CDR3: TGTGCCAGCAGAGAGGACAGGGTTCATGGCTACACCTTC. Translated: CASREDRVHGYTF.

The chain links TRBV2 to TRBJ1-2; possible D gene TRBD1, 5 bases. The CDR3 sequence is 15 residues long. V gave up 5 bases and J gave up 4 bases, with 17 bases separating them. Germline values: CDR1 SNHLY, CDR2 FYNNEI. CDR3 nucleotide sequence: TGTGCCAGCAGTAGGGGATTACAGGTGCCCTATGGCTACACCTTC. It encodes CASSRGLQVPYGYTF.